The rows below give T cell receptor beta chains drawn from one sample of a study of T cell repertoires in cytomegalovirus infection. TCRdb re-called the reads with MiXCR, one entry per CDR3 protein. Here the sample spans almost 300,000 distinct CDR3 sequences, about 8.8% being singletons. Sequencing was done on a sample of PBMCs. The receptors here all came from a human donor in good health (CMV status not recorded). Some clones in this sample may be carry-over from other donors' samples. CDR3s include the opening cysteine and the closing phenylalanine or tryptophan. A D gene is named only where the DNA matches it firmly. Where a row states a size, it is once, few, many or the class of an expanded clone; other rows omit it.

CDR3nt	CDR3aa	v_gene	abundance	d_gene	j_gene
TGCAGCGTTGAAGATTCTATTGGCCCCCTCAGAGATACGCAGTATTTT	CSVEDSIGPLRDTQYF	TRBV29-1	NA	NA	TRBJ2-3
TGTGCCAGCAGTGGCGGGGGGCCCGACATGCCAGATACGCAGTATTTT	CASSGGGPDMPDTQYF	TRBV12-3/TRBV12-4	many	TRBD2	TRBJ2-3
TGCAGTGCTAGCGGCAGGACCTACAATGAGCAGTTCTTC	CSASGRTYNEQFF	TRBV20-1	many	NA	TRBJ2-1
TGTGCCAGCAGTCCTCAGGGTAGGGGGGACACAGATACGCAGTATTTT	CASSPQGRGDTDTQYF	TRBV12-3/TRBV12-4	NA	NA	TRBJ2-3
TGTGCCAGCAGCGTATACGGAGCTAATGAAAAACTGTTTTTT	CASSVYGANEKLFF	TRBV9	few	NA	TRBJ1-4
TGTGCCAGAGAGACAGGGCTGAACACTGAAGCTTTCTTT	CARETGLNTEAFF	TRBV2	many	TRBD1	TRBJ1-1
TGTGCCACCGGTGATATTCTAGCGGAGATCGATGAGCAGTTCTTC	CATGDILAEIDEQFF	TRBV24-1	NA	TRBD2	TRBJ2-1
TGTGCCAGCAGCAGGCTCAGTCCCTACGAGCAGTACTTC	CASSRLSPYEQYF	TRBV5-6	many	NA	TRBJ2-7
TGTGCCAGCAGCTTTGGGACTATGCACAATGAGCAGTTCTTC	CASSFGTMHNEQFF	TRBV7-2	many	TRBD2	TRBJ2-1
TGTGCCAGCAGCCAAGGCCAAGGTCGGCCCCAGCATTTT	CASSQGQGRPQHF	TRBV14	NA	NA	TRBJ1-5
TGCAGCGTTGAAGACAGACCCAGTACTGAAGCTTTCTTT	CSVEDRPSTEAFF	TRBV29-1	NA	NA	TRBJ1-1
TGTGCCAGCAGCTGGGGGACTAGCGGGGGGGACTACAATGAGCAGTTCTTC	CASSWGTSGGDYNEQFF	TRBV5-5	many	TRBD2	TRBJ2-1
TGTGCCAGCAGCCAGAGAGGCACTGAAGCTTTCTTT	CASSQRGTEAFF	TRBV14	many	NA	TRBJ1-1
TGTGCCACCAGTGAGCCCGCGAGAACTGGAAACTATGGCTACACCTTC	CATSEPARTGNYGYTF	TRBV24-1	many	NA	TRBJ1-2
TGTGCCAGCAGCACAGGCAGAAATAATTCACCCCTCCACTTT	CASSTGRNNSPLHF	TRBV7-6	many	NA	TRBJ1-6
TGTGCCAGCAAGGAAAGAGATACGCAGTATTTT	CASKERDTQYF	TRBV28	many	NA	TRBJ2-3
TGTGCCAGTAACCTTGGACTGTTGGACCCCTGGGGCTACACCTTC	CASNLGLLDPWGYTF	TRBV6-2/TRBV6-3	many	NA	TRBJ1-2
TGTGCCAGCTGGGACAATTCCTTCTATGGCTACACCTTC	CASWDNSFYGYTF	TRBV2	few	NA	TRBJ1-2
TGTGCCAGCAGCTTGCCAGACTCGGGGGGCAATCAGCCCCAGCATTTT	CASSLPDSGGNQPQHF	TRBV7-2	many	NA	TRBJ1-5
TGTGCCAGCAGTTACTCGACGGGGTCCAATCAGCCCCAGCATTTT	CASSYSTGSNQPQHF	TRBV6-5	many	NA	TRBJ1-5
TGTGCCAGCAGAAATCTACAGGGGGGGATTAATTCACCCCTCCACTTT	CASRNLQGGINSPLHF	TRBV6-6	many	TRBD1	TRBJ1-6
TGTGCCAGCACCCGAGGGGGGGGCAATCAGCCCCAGCATTTT	CASTRGGGNQPQHF	TRBV28	many	NA	TRBJ1-5
TGTGCCAGCAGCGTAGGGGCAGGGTCCCTTCTTAATGAGCAGTTCTTC	CASSVGAGSLLNEQFF	TRBV9	NA	NA	TRBJ2-1
TGTGCCAGCAGTTTAAGGGGATCGTTGAACACTGAAGCTTTCTTT	CASSLRGSLNTEAFF	TRBV28	many	NA	TRBJ1-1
TGTGCCAGCAGCTCTTACAGGGCCAGTTTCTATGGCTACACCTTC	CASSSYRASFYGYTF	TRBV7-2	many	NA	TRBJ1-2
TGTGCCAGCAGTGAAGGCCGTCAAGAGACCCAGTACTTC	CASSEGRQETQYF	TRBV2	few	NA	TRBJ2-5
TGCGCCAGCAGGCCAAGCCCGGAACGCAATCAGCCCCAGCATTTT	CASRPSPERNQPQHF	TRBV5-1	few	NA	TRBJ1-5
TGTGCCAGCAGTTTACACGGGGACCAAGAGACCCAGTACTTC	CASSLHGDQETQYF	TRBV28	many	NA	TRBJ2-5
TGCGCCAGCTCAGAGAGATCTGGGAACACTGAAGCTTTCTTT	CASSERSGNTEAFF	TRBV5-1	many	NA	TRBJ1-1
TGCAGTGCTAGAGCACCCCAGGGTTCAGCTTTCTTT	CSARAPQGSAFF	TRBV20-1	many	NA	TRBJ1-1
TGCAGTGCTAGAGATCCGGCGGGGGGGCAGACCGGGGAGCTGTTTTTT	CSARDPAGGQTGELFF	TRBV20-1	many	TRBD2	TRBJ2-2
TGCAGTGCTTTTCCCGAGACTAGCGGGGGGAGGCACAATGAGCAGTTCTTC	CSAFPETSGGRHNEQFF	TRBV20-1	NA	TRBD2	TRBJ2-1
TGTGCCAGCAGCCCTCGGGGAGACCCGTCCTTCAATGAGCAGTTCTTC	CASSPRGDPSFNEQFF	TRBV5-5	NA	NA	TRBJ2-1
TGTGCCACCACTATCTTGGACAGGGGCCATGAGCAGTTCTTC	CATTILDRGHEQFF	TRBV15	many	TRBD1	TRBJ2-1
TGTGCCAGTACCTACAATGACAATGAGCAGTTCTTC	CASTYNDNEQFF	TRBV19	NA	NA	TRBJ2-1
TGTAGGGTGATGGGCAAATTCACTGAAGCTTTCTTT	CRVMGKFTEAFF	TRBV12-3/TRBV12-4	many	NA	TRBJ1-1
TGCGCCAGCACCTTCCGGGCAACTAATGAAAAACTGTTTTTT	CASTFRATNEKLFF	TRBV4-1	few	NA	TRBJ1-4
TGTGCCAGCAGTTCCAGGGGCGGTATCACCGGGGAGCTGTTTTTT	CASSSRGGITGELFF	TRBV7-3	many	NA	TRBJ2-2
TGCAGCGTTGAAGTCGACACGCTCTACACCTTC	CSVEVDTLYTF	TRBV29-1	few	NA	TRBJ1-2
TGTGCCAGCAGCCATTTCGGGACAGCTGAAGCTTTCTTT	CASSHFGTAEAFF	TRBV3-1	few	TRBD1	TRBJ1-1
TGCAGCGTTGAAGATTCGAGACAGGGTGGAAACACCATATATTTT	CSVEDSRQGGNTIYF	TRBV29-1	many	TRBD1	TRBJ1-3
TGCAGTGCTAGTGTGGCCCTGAGCTACAAAAACATTCAGTACTTC	CSASVALSYKNIQYF	TRBV20-1	many	NA	TRBJ2-4
TGTGCCAGCAGTTTACGCAGAAGCCCGAACACCGGGGAGCTGTTTTTT	CASSLRRSPNTGELFF	TRBV28	many	NA	TRBJ2-2
TGTGCCAGCAGCTTGGGTCCAGGGGGAGACTCACCCCTCCACTTT	CASSLGPGGDSPLHF	TRBV7-6	many	TRBD1	TRBJ1-6
TGCAGCGTTGACTCACTCGCCACCGGGGAGCTGTTTTTT	CSVDSLATGELFF	TRBV29-1	NA	NA	TRBJ2-2
TGTGCCAGCAGCTTCGCGACGGGACAGGGCGGGAATCAGCCCCAGCATTTT	CASSFATGQGGNQPQHF	TRBV7-8	many	TRBD1	TRBJ1-5
TGTGCCAGCAACCCTCTTACAGGGGGAGGAACTGAAGCTTTCTTT	CASNPLTGGGTEAFF	TRBV9	NA	TRBD1	TRBJ1-1
TGTGCCAGCAGCCCCTCGGGGAGCTCCTACAATGAGCAGTTCTTC	CASSPSGSSYNEQFF	TRBV28	many	NA	TRBJ2-1
TGCAGCGTAGGACAGCGCATGAACACTGAAGCTTTCTTT	CSVGQRMNTEAFF	TRBV29-1	many	NA	TRBJ1-1
TGTGCCAGCAGCTTCCGGAGCGGGGGGACCCAACCCCTGACTTTC	CASSFRSGGTQPLTF	TRBV7-2	many	TRBD2	TRBJ2-6
TGCAGTGCTCCAGGAGGGATACAGTTTATTAATTCACCCCTCCACTTT	CSAPGGIQFINSPLHF	TRBV20-1	many	NA	TRBJ1-6
TGCAGTGCCACCCGGGGGGATTACAATCAGCCCCAGCATTTT	CSATRGDYNQPQHF	TRBV20-1	few	NA	TRBJ1-5